What follows are 14 T cell receptor beta chains derived from one specimen sequenced in a study of cytomegalovirus exposure and HLA in healthy donors. The PCR was carried out with 60 Vbeta primers and 13 Jbeta primers. TCRdb keeps only in-frame clones here, not all; method: immunoSEQ multiplex PCR. The table includes more than 90,000 clones, approximately 58% detected once. Sequences were obtained from PBMCs. These receptors originate from a woman younger than 45 in good health and CMV-seronegative.

The chain couples TRBV5-1 to TRBJ1-2, with TRBD1 matching 9 bases. Germline V lookup: CDR1 SGHRS, CDR2 YFSETQ. The CDR3 spans 13 residues. With V trimmed by 7 bases and J by 7 bases, 8 bases remained unmatched. CDR3 nucleotides: TGCGCCAGCGGCCGGGACAGGGTCGGTGGCTACACCTTC. Its translation is CASGRDRVGGYTF.

This clone has more than one count but fewer than ten. This rearrangement joins TRBV7-2 to TRBJ2-7; perhaps TRBD1 as D (6 bases). Germline V gene lookup returns CDR1 SGHTA and CDR2 FQGNSA. The CDR3 spans 15 residues. The V and J ends lost 3 bases and 4 bases respectively, with 16 bases between them. The CDR3 sequence: CASSLAGQGLYEQYF. The DNA of the CDR3 is TGTGCCAGCAGCTTGGCTGGGCAGGGGCTGTACGAGCAGTACTTC.

This chain uses TRBV27 with TRBJ2-3, with a tentative D call TRBD1 (5 bases). Germline V gene lookup returns CDR1 MNHEY and CDR2 SMNVEV (reference sequence). The ends were cut back, 2 bases at V and 4 bases at J, with 16 bases in the middle. CDR3 length: 16 amino acids. The CDR3 DNA follows: TGTGCCAGCAGTTTACTCCAGGGTATTGGCCCAGATACGCAGTATTTT. Its translation is CASSLLQGIGPDTQYF.

The chain uses TRBV18 and TRBJ2-3; 8 nucleotides agree with TRBD1. Per germline, CDR1 KGHSH and CDR2 LQKENI. Trimming took 6 bases from V and 5 from J; bases not matched to a gene: 13. The CDR3 is 16 residues long. CDR3 sequence (DNA): TGTGCCAGCTCGGACAGGGCCGGAGTGGGGGGAGATACGCAGTATTTT. This sequence encodes CASSDRAGVGGDTQYF. The complete variable domain, with remaining parts taken from reference TRBV18 and TRBJ2-3, reads NAGVMQNPRHLVRRRGQEARLRCSPMKGHSHVYWYRQLPEEGLKFMVYLQKENIIDESGMPKERFSAEFPKEGPSILRIQQVVRGDSAAYFCASSDRAGVGGDTQYFGPGTRLTVL.

The V gene is TRBV28, the J gene TRBJ2-7, with 12 nucleotides matching TRBD2. The V gene end was trimmed by 7 bases and the J gene end by 2 bases; junction bases not matched to a gene: 3. Germline CDR1 reads MDHEN; CDR2 reads SYDVKM. The CDR3 runs to 14 residues. The CDR3 DNA is TGTGCCAGCACCACTAGCGGGAGGCCCTACGAGCAGTACTTC. It encodes CASTTSGRPYEQYF.

This chain uses TRBV5-6 with TRBJ2-3; D is uncertain. Germline V gene lookup returns CDR1 SGHDT and CDR2 YYEEEE. Trimming shortened V by 0 bases and J by 2 bases, and 13 bases separated the two germline ends. The CDR3 spans 16 residues. CDR3 region: CASSLAGSEYTDTQYF. The CDR3 DNA reads as TGTGCCAGCAGCTTGGCCGGGTCGGAATACACAGATACGCAGTATTTT.

This clone has more than one count but fewer than ten. The genes are TRBV6-6 and TRBJ2-2; 8 nucleotides align to TRBD2. Germline CDR1 reads MNHNY; CDR2 reads SVGAGI (reference sequence). J gave up 2 bases and V 3 bases, and 2 bases lay outside the gene matches. The CDR3 spans 15 residues. In DNA, the CDR3 is TGTGCCAGCAGTTATAGCGGGACAAACACCGGGGAGCTGTTTTTT. It specifies CASSYSGTNTGELFF.

This clone turned up a few times. The gene calls are TRBV7-6 and TRBJ2-1; TRBD1 matches at 8 bases. CDR1 and CDR2 from the germline V gene are SGHVS and FNYEAQ. Trimming at V came to 6 bases and at J to 9 bases, leaving 4 bases not matched to a gene. This CDR3 has 12 amino acids. CDR3 loop: CASSYDRGEQFF. The CDR3 DNA follows: TGTGCCAGCAGTTACGACAGGGGTGAGCAGTTCTTC.

J is TRBJ1-2 and V is TRBV11-2; 7 bases fit TRBD1. There are 17 residues in the CDR3. Trimming cost V 1 base and J 7 bases; bases outside gene matches: 15. CDR1 and CDR2 from the germline V gene are SGHAT and FQNNGV. This CDR3 is CASSLGPGTALVGGYTF. The CDR3 DNA is TGTGCCAGCAGCTTAGGCCCCGGGACAGCGCTAGTGGGTGGCTACACCTTC.

This chain joins TRBV29-1 and TRBJ1-2; D is perhaps TRBD1 (5 bases). The germline CDR1 and CDR2 sequences are SQVTM and ANQGSEA. V gave up 4 bases and J gave up 2 bases, with 11 bases separating them. The length of the CDR3 is 13 residues. The DNA for the CDR3 is TGCAGCGTTGTCCAGGGTTGGAACTATGGCTACACCTTC. It specifies CSVVQGWNYGYTF.

The sample holds a few counts of this clone. The J gene is TRBJ2-5, the V gene TRBV7-2; D is perhaps TRBD2 (6 bases). V dropped 1 base and J dropped 1 base, with 7 bases sitting between them. The CDR3 is 14 residues long. The germline V gene has CDR1 SGHTA and CDR2 FQGNSA. The CDR3 protein is CASSLVSGQETQYF. Written as DNA, the CDR3 is TGTGCCAGCAGCTTAGTTAGCGGCCAAGAGACCCAGTACTTC.

This clone has just a few counts. The J gene is TRBJ2-1, the V gene TRBV11-3, with 9 bases that match TRBD2. The V and J ends lost 1 base and 7 bases, in that order; junction bases with no gene match: 11. The germline V gene encodes CDR1 SGHNT and CDR2 YENEEA. CDR3 length: 17 residues. The CDR3 is CASSLGDTGLAANEQFF. The CDR3 DNA reads as TGTGCCAGCAGCTTAGGGGACACGGGACTAGCTGCGAATGAGCAGTTCTTC.

The CDR3 nucleotides are TGTGCCAGCAGCTTAGGTCAGGAGCAGTTCTTC. It is translated as CASSLGQEQFF. The chain combines TRBV7-9 with TRBJ2-1; D not resolved. Germline values: CDR1 SEHNR, CDR2 FQNEAQ (reference sequence). The CDR3 runs 11 residues. The ends were cut back, 1 base at V and 10 bases at J, with 5 bases in the middle.

The chain is built from TRBV10-1 and TRBJ1-2; D may be TRBD1 (6 bases). Trimming removed 8 bases at V and 7 bases at J, with 11 bases between. This CDR3 comprises 11 residues. Germline loops: CDR1 WNHNN, CDR2 SYGVQD (reference sequence). CDR3 nucleotides: TGCGCCAGCTCCACAGGGATTGGCTACACCTTC. It encodes CASSTGIGYTF.